What follows are 30 T cell receptor beta chains derived from one specimen sequenced in a study of CD8 T cells in ankylosing spondylitis. Using its own MiXCR run on the 5' RACE reads, TCRdb lists one record per CDR3 protein. This sample yields about 140,000 distinct CDR3 sequences, of which under 35% are seen a single time; 6% belongs to the top ten. Sequencing was done on a sample of synovial fluid, either unsorted or a sorted T cell fraction (not recorded which). These receptors came from a male donor with ankylosing spondylitis.

This clonotype qualifies as medium-sized. The CDR3 sequence is CASSERGSNQPQHF. As DNA, the CDR3 is TGTGCCAGCAGTGAAAGGGGGAGCAATCAGCCCCAGCATTTT. The chain recombines TRBV6-1 with TRBJ1-5, with a weak D call TRBD1 (6 bases). Between the trimmed V and J ends, which lost 2 bases and 1 base, there was a span of 6 bases. Looked up from germline, CDR1 is MNHNS and CDR2 is SASEGT. The CDR3 consists of 14 residues.

The rearrangement links TRBV6-1 to TRBJ2-3, with 13 bases aligning to TRBD2. Germline V gene sequence: CDR1 MNHNS, CDR2 SASEGT. Unmatched junction bases numbered 7, after V lost 6 bases and J lost 1 base. The CDR3 covers 17 residues. The CDR3 nucleotides are TGTGCCAGCAGGTCACCGGGACTAGCGGGGCGCACAGATACGCAGTATTTT. Translating gives CASRSPGLAGRTDTQYF.

A few counts support this clonotype. For the CDR3, the DNA is TGTGCCAGCAGCACCGGTGGGACTGTCTATGGCTACACCTTC. The encoded protein is CASSTGGTVYGYTF. The chain uses TRBV7-2 and TRBJ1-2; tentatively, D is TRBD1 (5 bases). There are 14 residues in the CDR3. CDR1 and CDR2 (germline): SGHTA, FQGNSA. The germline V and J ends were trimmed by 5 bases and 4 bases, with 14 bases remaining between them. Complete variable domain (other parts from reference TRBV7-2 and TRBJ1-2): GAGVSQSPSNKVTEKGKDVELRCDPISGHTALYWYRQSLGQGLEFLIYFQGNSAPDKSGLPSDRFSAERTGGSVSTLTIQRTQQEDSAVYLCASSTGGTVYGYTFGSGTRLTVV.

There are a few counts of this clonotype. V usage is TRBV20-1 and J usage is TRBJ2-7; 8 bases agree with TRBD2. The V segment lost 0 bases and the J segment 2 bases; nucleotides outside the gene matches: 6. The CDR3 is made up of 15 amino acids. Germline values: CDR1 DFQATT, CDR2 SNEGSKA (reference sequence). Here the CDR3 reads CSARDPQRGTYEQYF. In nucleotides, the CDR3 is TGCAGTGCTAGAGATCCCCAGCGGGGGACCTACGAGCAGTACTTC.

The chain uses TRBV3-1 and TRBJ1-2, with TRBD1 identical over 9 bases. This CDR3 is 14 amino acids long. The germline V gene has CDR1 LGHDT and CDR2 YNNKEL (reference sequence). Trimming cost V 2 bases and J 8 bases; bases outside gene matches: 6. The CDR3 loop is CASSQQQGAGGYTF. The CDR3 region has the DNA TGTGCCAGCAGCCAACAACAGGGGGCTGGAGGCTACACCTTC.

This clonotype was detected only a few times. This sequence joins TRBV20-1 and TRBJ1-5; 8 nucleotides agree with TRBD1. Per germline, CDR1 DFQATT and CDR2 SNEGSKA (reference sequence). This CDR3 is built from 14 residues. Germline trimming cut 6 bases from V and 2 bases from J; bases unmatched to any gene: 6. CDR3 sequence (DNA): TGCAGTGCAGCAGGGGGCCTGGGCAATCAGCCCCAGCATTTT. Amino acids: CSAAGGLGNQPQHF.

This chain uses TRBV20-1 with TRBJ2-1, with 7 nucleotides matching TRBD2. The CDR3 has 15 amino acids. The germline CDR1 and CDR2 sequences are DFQATT and SNEGSKA (reference sequence). V lost 0 bases to trimming and J lost 5 bases; unmatched junction nucleotides: 7. This chain's CDR3 is CSARERRGFNNEQFF. The CDR3 DNA follows: TGCAGTGCTAGAGAGCGGCGGGGGTTCAACAATGAGCAGTTCTTC.

This clonotype was detected only once. The genes are TRBV19 and TRBJ1-5; 9 bases agree with TRBD1. Looked up from germline, CDR1 is LNHDA and CDR2 is SQIVND (reference sequence). V was pared by 6 bases and J by 1 base, with 4 bases of the junction left unmatched. The CDR3 consists of 15 residues. The CDR3 protein is CASSAQGASNQPQHF. CDR3 nucleotide sequence: TGTGCCAGTAGCGCACAGGGGGCAAGCAATCAGCCCCAGCATTTT.

In its sample, this clonotype was seen a few times. This rearrangement joins TRBV10-2 to TRBJ2-1, with 9 bases lining up with TRBD2. Germline CDR1 and CDR2: WSHSY and SAAADI. Germline trimming cut 7 bases from V and 9 bases from J; bases unmatched to any gene: 10. This CDR3 region has 14 residues. The DNA for the CDR3 is TGCGCCAGCATTCGCCTAGCGGGGTGGGGTGAGCAGTTCTTC. As protein: CASIRLAGWGEQFF.

This clonotype was counted between two and nine times. This chain connects TRBV18 to TRBJ2-7, with 7 bases that match TRBD1. CDR3 size: 14 residues. Germline V gene sequence: CDR1 KGHSH, CDR2 LQKENI. V was pared by 6 bases and J by 1 base, with 6 bases of the junction left unmatched. The CDR3 spells CASSPGTASYEQYF. The CDR3 DNA reads as TGTGCCAGCTCGCCCGGGACAGCATCCTACGAGCAGTACTTC.

The DNA for the CDR3 is TGTGCCAGCAGCTCCCCCAAGTATGGCTACACCTTC. It codes for CASSSPKYGYTF. The rearrangement links TRBV7-3 to TRBJ1-2; the D is unclear. The ends were cut back, 4 bases at V and 5 bases at J, with 8 bases in the middle. There are 12 residues in the CDR3. Germline V lookup: CDR1 SGHTA, CDR2 FQGTGA.

This clonotype was picked up a small number of times. The CDR3 sequence: CASSLIGGGPYEQFF. CDR3 DNA sequence: TGTGCCAGCAGCTTGATTGGGGGGGGGCCTTATGAGCAGTTCTTC. The V and J genes are TRBV5-5 and TRBJ2-1, with D perhaps TRBD2 (7 bases). The CDR3 length is 15 residues. V lost 1 base and J 8 bases, leaving 16 bases between the germline ends. Looked up from germline, CDR1 is SGHKS and CDR2 is YYEKEE (reference sequence).

The V call is TRBV12-3 or TRBV12-4, the J call TRBJ1-6; D is possibly TRBD1 (5 bases). The V and J ends lost 8 bases and 4 bases respectively, with 12 bases between them. This CDR3 spans 14 amino acids. CDR3 region: CASVRDSYNSPLHF. CDR3 coding DNA: TGTGCCAGCGTACGGGACTCATATAATTCACCCCTCCACTTT.

The chain links TRBV20-1 to TRBJ2-1; D uncertain. The length of the CDR3 is 14 residues. V was pared by 4 bases and J by 3 bases, with 13 bases between. Germline-derived CDR1 and CDR2 are DFQATT and SNEGSKA (reference sequence). The CDR3 region has the DNA TGCAGTGCTACCATCTTACCGAACTACAATGAGCAGTTCTTC. It encodes CSATILPNYNEQFF.

This clonotype appeared a few times. The chain links TRBV6-2 or TRBV6-3 to TRBJ2-7, with D possibly being TRBD2 (6 bases). Germline CDR1 and CDR2: MNHEY and SVGEGT. The CDR3 totals 16 residues. V lost 2 bases, J lost 0 bases, and 14 bases lay in between. Here the CDR3 DNA reads TGTGCCAGCAGTTACCCCGGGAGTGTGAGCTCCTACGAGCAGTACTTC. Translation: CASSYPGSVSSYEQYF.

This clonotype has a count of ten or more. This chain connects TRBV5-1 to TRBJ1-4, with D tentatively TRBD1 (6 bases). Trimming stripped 0 bases from V and 6 bases from J, with 9 bases between. The CDR3 covers 14 residues. Per the germline V gene, CDR1 is SGHRS and CDR2 is YFSETQ. The CDR3 region is CASSLGTAYEKLFF. The DNA for the CDR3 is TGCGCCAGCAGCTTGGGGACAGCCTATGAAAAACTGTTTTTT.

This clonotype was recorded a few times. V gene TRBV7-9 combines with J gene TRBJ1-1, with D maybe TRBD1 (6 bases). This CDR3 spans 17 amino acids. Germline V lookup: CDR1 SEHNR, CDR2 FQNEAQ (reference sequence). Trimming took 4 bases from V and 0 from J, leaving 18 bases between them. The CDR3, as DNA: TGTGCCAGCAGCTCCGTGGGGAGGGGGGACATGAACACTGAAGCTTTCTTT. This sequence encodes CASSSVGRGDMNTEAFF.

V is TRBV5-6 and J is TRBJ2-3; no clear D gene. V was trimmed by 5 bases and J by 0 bases, leaving 13 bases between them. The germline V gene has CDR1 SGHDT and CDR2 YYEEEE. The CDR3 covers 15 residues. In nucleotides, the CDR3 is TGTGCCAGCAGTAACGACGGCTATAGCACAGATACGCAGTATTTT. Its translation is CASSNDGYSTDTQYF.

This sequence joins TRBV7-9 and TRBJ2-7; possible D gene TRBD1, 6 bases. Deletions cut 0 bases from V and 6 bases from J, with 18 bases between. CDR3 length: 16 residues. In germline, CDR1 is SEHNR, CDR2 FQNEAQ (reference sequence). The CDR3 sequence is CASSLAGDIRGSEQYF. In nucleotides, the CDR3 is TGTGCCAGCAGCTTAGCAGGGGATATCAGGGGCTCCGAGCAGTACTTC.

This chain links TRBV7-9 with TRBJ1-1; D call uncertain. Per the germline V gene, CDR1 is SEHNR and CDR2 is FQNEAQ (reference sequence). V was trimmed by 2 bases and J by 1 base, leaving 8 bases between them. This CDR3 contains 14 residues. CDR3 residues: CASSLRNSNTEAFF. The CDR3 nucleotides read TGTGCCAGCAGCTTAAGGAATTCGAACACTGAAGCTTTCTTT.

The chain combines TRBV5-4 with TRBJ2-2; no clear D. The V end lost 0 bases, the J end lost 6 bases, and 9 bases lay between the germline ends. Germline loops: CDR1 SGHNT, CDR2 YYREEE (reference sequence). CDR3 size: 14 residues. CDR3 amino acids: CASSLDRWAGELFF. CDR3 in DNA: TGTGCCAGCAGCTTGGACAGATGGGCCGGGGAGCTGTTTTTT.

The V call is TRBV4-3, the J call TRBJ2-3, with TRBD2 identical over 7 bases. Germline V gene lookup returns CDR1 LGHNA and CDR2 YSLEER. V lost 0 bases to trimming and J lost 6 bases; unmatched junction nucleotides: 6. CDR3 length: 15 residues. The CDR3 sequence: CASSQESGAGDTQYF. The CDR3 DNA sequence: TGCGCCAGCAGCCAAGAGTCGGGAGCGGGGGATACGCAGTATTTT.

This chain joins TRBV28 and TRBJ1-2; D gene uncertain. The germline V and J ends were trimmed by 8 bases and 6 bases, with 13 bases remaining between them. The CDR3 covers 12 residues. Germline assignment: CDR1 MDHEN and CDR2 SYDVKM. The CDR3, as DNA: TGTGCCAGCCGTACCGGGGAGCATGGCTACACCTTC. Its translation: CASRTGEHGYTF.

In the case of this clonotype: The final CDR3 position lacks the conserved phenylalanine or tryptophan, pointing to a likely read error. The rearrangement links TRBV7-3 to TRBJ2-1; 7 nucleotides line up with TRBD2. Germline V CDR1 and CDR2: SGHTA, FQGTGA. The V gene end was trimmed by 4 bases and the J gene end by 0 bases; junction bases not matched to a gene: 6. The CDR3 is made up of 16 amino acids. CDR3 sequence: CASSSRGGSSYNEQFS. The DNA for the CDR3 is TGTGCCAGCAGCTCCCGTGGCGGGAGCTCCTACAATGAGCAGTTCTCC.

This sequence joins TRBV9 and TRBJ1-1; TRBD1 might be the D (6 bases). With 0 bases removed from V and 4 bases from J, the gap between germline ends came to 10 bases. This CDR3 region has 14 residues. Germline-derived CDR1 and CDR2 are SGDLS and YYNGEE. CDR3 in DNA: TGTGCCAGCAGCGTAGTAACAGGGCCCACTGAAGCTTTCTTT. Translated, it gives CASSVVTGPTEAFF.

This chain connects TRBV27 to TRBJ2-4; 9 nucleotides align to TRBD2. With V trimmed by 5 bases and J by 6 bases, 2 bases remained unmatched. CDR3 size: 13 residues. Germline V gene data show CDR1 as MNHEY and CDR2 as SMNVEV (reference sequence). The CDR3 spells CASSPGLANIQYF. Here the CDR3 DNA reads TGTGCCAGCAGTCCGGGACTAGCAAACATTCAGTACTTC.

V gene TRBV20-1 combines with J gene TRBJ2-1, with 10 bases that match TRBD2. Per germline, CDR1 DFQATT and CDR2 SNEGSKA (reference sequence). The V segment lost 1 base and the J segment 4 bases; nucleotides outside the gene matches: 4. CDR3 size: 15 residues. CDR3 bases: TGCAGTGCTAGAGGAAAGGGACTAGCGTACAATGAGCAGTTCTTC. Amino acids: CSARGKGLAYNEQFF.

V gene TRBV12-3 or TRBV12-4 combines with J gene TRBJ2-4; 7 bases map to TRBD1. The CDR3 covers 15 residues. The junction had 4 bases not matched to a gene; V was cut back by 5 bases and J by 0 bases. DNA for the CDR3: TGTGCCAGCAGTCCACGGGACAGAGCCAAAAACATTCAGTACTTC. Residues: CASSPRDRAKNIQYF.

This clonotype has more than one count but fewer than ten. The genes are TRBV4-2 and TRBJ2-2; D is uncertain. V was shortened by 0 bases and J by 4 bases, with 9 bases between the two germline ends. There are 15 residues in the CDR3. Germline lookup yields CDR1 LGHNA and CDR2 YNFKEQ. The CDR3 loop is CASSQDIRGTGELFF. In DNA form, the CDR3 reads TGTGCCAGCAGCCAAGATATACGCGGCACCGGGGAGCTGTTTTTT.

This clonotype was recorded many times. V gene TRBV20-1 combines with J gene TRBJ2-2; D is ambiguous. The V end lost 3 bases, the J end lost 4 bases, and 12 bases lay between the germline ends. The CDR3 is 14 amino acids. CDR1 and CDR2 from the germline V gene are DFQATT and SNEGSKA (reference sequence). CDR3 DNA: TGCAGTGCTAGCTTATCGTCGGGCACCGGGGAGCTGTTTTTT. Protein: CSASLSSGTGELFF.